This entry features one TCR beta chain sequence. This clone was counted a few times. This receptor's antigen is unknown. The sample holds no much larger clone one base away, and base qualities are not on file. CDR1 LNHDA and CDR2 SQIVND were looked up in the germline V gene (reference sequence). The CDR3 holds 14 amino acids from the cysteine to the phenylalanine. The sequence is cut down to CDR3 DNA, 42 bases in frame from base 1. V and J lose 5 bases and 5 bases, and a span of 15 bases separates them. The method was the immunoSEQ multiplex PCR assay. For the multiplex PCR, a mixture combining 60 forward primers for TCR Vbeta segments and 13 reverse primers for TCR Jbeta segments was used. A multiplex PCR assay on genomic DNA amplified the CDR3 region of rearranged TCR beta genes. Amplified TCR beta libraries were sequenced as 87-base-pair reads on the Illumina HiSeq System. The study's processing was this. A later analysis counted some 80 million unique TCR beta chains across the 700 or so repertoires, and some 11 million of these chains were shared by at least two donors. To remove PCR and sequencing errors, raw reads were error-corrected and collapsed into unique sequences using a nearest-neighbor algorithm that merged closely related sequences. V, D and J gene segments were assigned by aligning CDR3 sequences to IMGT reference sequences. For a sequence to be retained, at least a six-nucleotide match to both a V gene segment and a J gene segment was required. A rearrangement was called productive if the CDR3 had no stop codons and remained in frame with V and J, and every other rearrangement was called non-productive. CDR3 was defined by IMGT convention, running from the second conserved V-encoded cysteine to the conserved J-encoded phenylalanine. The earlier analysis of some 580 of the donors excluded any sequence lacking an unambiguous match to a single V gene segment. An earlier analysis of almost 600 of the donors classified V segments as functional when productive rearrangements were above 56.7% and as segregating when the standard deviation between donors was above 5%. A statistical classification framework was developed to diagnose cytomegalovirus status using the catalog of TCR beta chain sequences. In a later analysis, TCR nucleotide sequences were compared against IMGT/GENE-DB human TR gene sequences so that V and J genes could be assigned. A later analysis assigned CDR3 sequences and most-parsimonious VDJ recombination scenarios with the TCRdist pipeline. In a later analysis, every TCR beta chain was defined by the combination of its CDR3 amino acid sequence and its V-gene family, and reads without a unique V-gene family were dropped. To address suspected cross-contamination and a sequencing artifact, a later analysis removed approximately 600 highly shared, low-generation-probability nucleotide sequences. In a later analysis, a clonal expansion index was calculated for each public chain from normalized within-repertoire ranks of inferred template counts. In a later analysis, generation probabilities were computed with a VDJ recombination model fitted to out-of-frame rearrangements, and the resulting probabilities were checked against IGoR. Hypergeometric tests were used in a later analysis to score TCR-TCR, TCR-HLA and TCR-CMV co-occurrence, with a repertoire-size bias correction applied to the TCR pairs. In a later analysis, false discovery rates were estimated by permuting HLA or CMV assignments 20 times. In a later analysis, co-occurring TCRs were grouped using DBSCAN, with TCRdist sequence similarity added in when clustering inside HLA-allele-positive subsets. Repertoires with fewer than 30,000 or more than 120,000 public chains, plus five repertoires with anomalous nucleotide sharing, were excluded from co-occurrence clustering. TCRdb retrieved this table from immuneACCESS and kept in-frame rearrangements only. Not all clones are present; in checked studies, unresolved V genes account for under half, and no reason is known for the remainder. For V, J and clone size, that table is used; D and trimming come from the DNA. This sample gives some 85,000 clones in total; approximately 84% of them show up just once. The ten largest make up roughly 2.4% of the sample.

The cohort comprised hundreds of healthy bone marrow donors. All cohort members were sampled while nominally healthy, although unrecorded immune exposures were likely present. The donor tested CMV seronegative and was one of the 352 seronegative cohort members. A peripheral blood sample was collected from each donor, and TCR beta sequencing was performed on peripheral blood mononuclear cells. The Qiagen DNeasy Blood Extraction Kit was used to extract genomic DNA from the blood cell samples. This specimen comes from a study of cytomegalovirus exposure and HLA in healthy donors listed by TCRdb under 2017. Turning to the overall study: An earlier analysis of fewer than 750 of the donors reported around 280 Gb of sequence data and around 120 million unique TCR beta sequences obtained from around 190 million T cells. Around 320 gigabases of sequencing data and approximately 93 million unique TCR sequences were included in an early release covering about 700 HLA-typed donors. Of the roughly 400 genotyped donors, approximately 82% fell in the genetic ancestry cluster associated with self-reported Caucasian donors. The study aimed to test whether signatures of past pathogen exposure could be identified by cataloging public T cell receptors. The study profiled the T cell repertoires of fewer than 850 subjects by immunosequencing and related them to cytomegalovirus serostatus. A separate validation cohort of roughly 120 different subjects was used in addition to the 666-subject first cohort. To predict cytomegalovirus infection status, the study brought together high-throughput TCR immunosequencing, statistical association of individual TCRs with disease status, and machine learning. In a later analysis, previously published TCR beta repertoires from more than 500 donors were re-analyzed and high-resolution HLA genotyping was added so that TCR occurrence patterns could be studied. The later analysis used no new phenotypic data to find candidate immune exposures, relying instead on TCR beta sequences and their occurrence across donors. An earlier analysis of 587 of the donors used high-throughput TCR beta sequencing to judge whether each TCR beta V gene segment behaved as functional or pseudogenic. Donor age, sex, ethnicity and CMV serostatus were compiled together with the repertoire data. A later genetic analysis took genome-wide SNP genotypes for about 65% of the roughly 670 donors and used that subset as a discovery cohort. All discovery cohort repertoires had been generated using a single sequencing platform. HLA typing covered class I and class II loci at four-digit resolution. Typing coverage varied by locus: roughly 629-640 donors for A, B, C, DRB1 and DQB1; approximately 560 for DQA1; more than 600 for DPA1; under 490 for DPB1. Because of strong linkage in the cohort, roughly five DR-DQ haplotypes were treated as single units for association and clustering. Among about 410 genotyped donors of the cohort, an average of around 250,000 unique TCR beta nucleotide sequences was sequenced per donor, of which about 18% were non-productive. Study-wide findings and limitations: A group of highly shared sequence variants was considered likely to be a technical artifact of the sequencing pipeline. A few of the identified cytomegalovirus-associated TCR beta chains were confirmed in vitro to be specific for cytomegalovirus antigens. According to a later analysis, parvovirus B19, influenza, CMV and Epstein-Barr virus appeared linked to several top co-occurrence clusters. Immune exposure information for the cohort was limited to CMV serostatus. In a later analysis, HLA-associated TCR beta chains were found to be more clonally expanded and to have lower generation probabilities than equally common non-associated chains. A later genetic analysis associated a missense DCLRE1C variant with V-gene and J-gene trimming of TCR beta chains, and an independent cohort replicated the association. A later analysis associated 17,000 or so TCR beta sequences with specific HLA alleles at a false discovery rate of 0.05. In this cohort, only TCR beta chains were sequenced, and detectable features were limited by the absence of alpha or paired-chain data. Because counts were too low, 15 to 20 rarely observed V segments, including chromosome 9 orphons, were excluded from the earlier analysis of under 650 of the donors. Across donors, most TCR sequences were observed very rarely, whereas some public TCRs were present in many individuals. In a later analysis, most CMV-associated TCR beta chains were found to appear HLA-restricted, with HLA associations seemingly driven largely by CMV exposure. A later analysis found that TCR association rates varied across HLA loci, with DRB1 alleles showing the most associated TCRs and HLA-C alleles the fewest. The study gave a list of around 170 TCR beta chains associated with cytomegalovirus. When HLA alleles, especially DR and DQ, strongly co-occurred, TCR associations were difficult to assign to individual alleles. Some IMGT-functional V segments, including TRBV6-2 and TRBV6-3, could not be told apart with the 87-base-pair reads, so those segments were excluded. The authors suggested that the approach could potentially be generalized to other disease states and immunological phenotypes. In both the original and validation cohorts, the classifier was reported to diagnose cytomegalovirus status with high specificity and sensitivity. An earlier analysis of some 560 of the donors showed that most TCR beta V segments appeared in productive rearrangements either about 90% or about 30% of the time, which broadly matched IMGT annotations. Roughly uniform sequencing depth across donors was assumed in presence/absence analyses, although this assumption may not hold. HLA typing was unavailable for some donors at each locus, so association tests used only the typed subset. A further reported finding was that TCR beta sequences accurately predicted the HLA-A and HLA-B alleles for most subjects in the first cohort. Linkage disequilibrium might explain the correlated functional status among segregating V segments, but an unknown experimental factor could not be excluded. Compared with the approximately 670-donor mean, donors in an Asian-associated ancestry cluster had fewer N-insertions in productive TCRs, according to a later genetic analysis.

The rearrangement combines TRBV19 with TRBJ1-1, and possibly TRBD1, on 6 matching bases. The sample comprised PBMCs. The clonotype comes from a woman aged 50 to 60 in good health and CMV-seronegative. CDR3 region: CASSLSKGGTEAFF. The sequence in DNA is TGTGCCAGTAGTCTTTCTAAGGGGGGGACTGAAGCTTTCTTT.